This T cell receptor (beta chain) was obtained from a study of T cell changes during pregnancy in multiple sclerosis. CDR1 is SGHNT, CDR2 YYREEE, per germline (reference sequence). The CDR3 contains 16 residues. V shed 4 bases and J shed 4 bases, with 19 bases lying between them. A single count supports this clone. TCRdb's copy holds only in-frame clones and misses some; the assay was immunoSEQ multiplex PCR. The profile shows 84,000 or so clones, 94% of them singletons. This TCR derives from a female donor with multiple sclerosis, enrolled in a pregnancy study. The chain couples TRBV5-4 to TRBJ2-3, with D perhaps matching TRBD2 (6 bases). This specimen consisted of peripheral blood, obtained in the third trimester of pregnancy. This chain's CDR3 is CASSKPGLSVADTQYF. The CDR3 nucleotides read TGTGCCAGCAGCAAGCCGGGACTTTCGGTCGCAGATACGCAGTATTTT.